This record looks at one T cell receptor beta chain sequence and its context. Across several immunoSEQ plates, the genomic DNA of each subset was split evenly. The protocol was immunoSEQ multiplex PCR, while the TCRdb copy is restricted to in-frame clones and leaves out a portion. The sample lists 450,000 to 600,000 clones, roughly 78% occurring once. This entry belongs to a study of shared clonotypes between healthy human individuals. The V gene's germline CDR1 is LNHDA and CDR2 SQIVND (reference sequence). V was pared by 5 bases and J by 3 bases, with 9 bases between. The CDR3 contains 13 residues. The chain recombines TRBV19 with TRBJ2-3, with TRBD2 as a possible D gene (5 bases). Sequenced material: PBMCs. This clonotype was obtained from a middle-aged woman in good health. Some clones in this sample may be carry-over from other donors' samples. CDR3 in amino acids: CASSLAITDTQYF. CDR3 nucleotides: TGTGCCAGTAGTTTAGCGATTACAGATACGCAGTATTTT.